This passage covers 18 T cell receptor beta chains from one sample sequenced in a study of blood T cell repertoires in COVID-19. Sequencing used immunoSEQ multiplex PCR; TCRdb keeps in-frame clones, though not all of them. Of roughly 100,000 clones listed, 80% are singletons. Input material: peripheral blood. These receptors were taken from an elderly woman with active or convalescent COVID-19.

The chain has TRBV5-1 and TRBJ2-5; 13 nucleotides match TRBD2. The CDR3 contains 17 residues. Unmatched junction bases numbered 7, after V lost 4 bases and J lost 1 base. Germline V lookup: CDR1 SGHRS, CDR2 YFSETQ. As DNA, the CDR3 is TGCGCCAGCAGCCCGGAGGGACTAGCGGGGCTCCAAGAGACCCAGTACTTC. Translating it yields CASSPEGLAGLQETQYF.

The chain's CDR3 is CASSPQPPGNHEKLFF. The CDR3 DNA is TGTGCCAGCAGCCCACAACCACCAGGGAATCACGAAAAACTGTTTTTT. The V and J genes are TRBV9 and TRBJ1-4, with a weak D call TRBD1 (5 bases). The CDR3 has 16 residues. Germline CDR1 is SGDLS and CDR2 is YYNGEE. V lost 4 bases and J 8 bases, leaving 21 bases between the germline ends.

This sequence joins TRBV19 and TRBJ2-7, with D possibly matching TRBD1 (5 bases). CDR3 size: 15 residues. Trimming removed 6 bases at V and 0 bases at J, with 15 bases between. The V gene's germline CDR1 is LNHDA and CDR2 SQIVND (reference sequence). CDR3 nucleotide sequence: TGTGCCAGTAGCGCAGGGTTCCTTACCTCCTACGAGCAGTACTTC. Protein product: CASSAGFLTSYEQYF.

The chain joins TRBV13 to TRBJ2-3; TRBD1 agrees at 8 bases. The germline V gene encodes CDR1 PRHDT and CDR2 FYEKMQ (reference sequence). The trim removed 4 bases at V and 2 bases at J, leaving 8 bases unmatched. This CDR3 is 16 amino acids long. CDR3 protein: CASSSQGAGYTDTQYF. For the CDR3, the DNA is TGTGCCAGCAGCTCCCAGGGGGCGGGGTACACAGATACGCAGTATTTT.

The CDR3 DNA sequence: TGTGCCAGCAGCTTAGAACTCCTAGCGGGGACGGTGTACGAGCAGTACTTC. Its protein product is CASSLELLAGTVYEQYF. The chain employs TRBV7-2 and TRBJ2-7; the match to TRBD2 covers 9 bases. Germline CDR1 is SGHTA and CDR2 is FQGNSA. V shed 1 base and J 4 bases; nucleotides not matched to a gene: 11. The CDR3 spans 17 residues. The full variable domain, in which reference TRBV7-2 and TRBJ2-7 provide the parts outside the CDR3, is GAGVSQSPSNKVTEKGKDVELRCDPISGHTALYWYRQSLGQGLEFLIYFQGNSAPDKSGLPSDRFSAERTGGSVSTLTIQRTQQEDSAVYLCASSLELLAGTVYEQYFGPGTRLTVT.

This clone was counted between two and nine times. This chain links TRBV10-3 with TRBJ2-3; 12 bases agree with TRBD2. V shed 2 bases and J 1 base; nucleotides not matched to a gene: 4. CDR1 and CDR2 from the germline V gene are ENHRY and SYGVKD. The CDR3 has 17 residues. This chain's CDR3 is CAISEQTSGSGTDTQYF. CDR3 coding DNA: TGTGCCATCAGTGAGCAGACTAGCGGGAGTGGCACAGATACGCAGTATTTT.

V gene TRBV30 combines with J gene TRBJ1-5, with 8 bases identical to TRBD1. Germline CDR1 reads GTSNPN; CDR2 reads SVGIG (reference sequence). The CDR3 loop spans 13 amino acids. J gave up 6 bases and V 7 bases, and 8 bases lay outside the gene matches. The chain's CDR3 is CAYLDRGGQPQHF. In DNA form, the CDR3 reads TGTGCCTATCTTGACAGGGGTGGTCAGCCCCAGCATTTT. Combining the CDR3 with reference TRBV30 and TRBJ1-5 gives the whole variable domain SQTIHQWPATLVQPVGSPLSLECTVEGTSNPNLYWYRQAAGRGLQLLFYSVGIGQISSEVPQNLSASRPQDRQFILSSKKLLLSDSGFYLCAYLDRGGQPQHFGDGTRLSIL.

This clone was seen just once. The V call is TRBV7-9, the J call TRBJ2-5; the match to TRBD2 covers 14 bases. CDR1 is SEHNR and CDR2 is FQNEAQ in the germline V gene (reference sequence). With V trimmed by 5 bases and J by 4 bases, 6 bases remained unmatched. The CDR3 runs to 16 residues. This CDR3 is CASSPPGLAGGETQYF. CDR3 nucleotide sequence: TGTGCCAGCAGCCCCCCTGGACTAGCGGGAGGAGAGACCCAGTACTTC. Together with reference TRBV7-9 and TRBJ2-5, the CDR3 gives the full variable domain: DTGVSQNPRHKITKRGQNVTFRCDPISEHNRLYWYRQTLGQGPEFLTYFQNEAQLEKSRLLSDRFSAERPKGSFSTLEIQRTEQGDSAMYLCASSPPGLAGGETQYFGPGTRLLVL.

The chain's CDR3 is CASWDREIPNQPQHF. CDR3 bases: TGTGCCAGTTGGGACAGGGAAATACCGAATCAGCCCCAGCATTTT. The chain combines TRBV19 with TRBJ1-5, with 9 bases identical to TRBD1. Germline V gene sequence: CDR1 LNHDA, CDR2 SQIVND (reference sequence). J lost 4 bases, V lost 8 bases, and 9 bases had no gene match. The length of the CDR3 is 15 residues.

This chain connects TRBV30 to TRBJ1-1; TRBD1 matches 7 bases. Looked up from germline, CDR1 is GTSNPN and CDR2 is SVGIG (reference sequence). V lost 8 bases, J lost 11 bases, and 14 bases stayed unmatched. This CDR3 spans 12 amino acids. The CDR3 sequence is CAIRTGSRSAFF. The CDR3 DNA is TGTGCCATCCGGACAGGAAGTCGAAGTGCTTTCTTT.

V usage is TRBV5-4 and J usage is TRBJ1-2, with TRBD1 as a possible D gene (6 bases). The CDR3 runs 14 residues. The V gene's germline CDR1 is SGHNT and CDR2 YYREEE (reference sequence). V was cut by 4 bases and J by 7 bases, with 17 bases left in between. The CDR3, as DNA: TGTGCCAGCAGCACACAGGGAGGGGTACGTGGCTACACCTTC. Encoded protein: CASSTQGGVRGYTF.

The J gene is TRBJ1-3, the V gene TRBV19; D is undetermined. Trimming took off 5 bases at V and 1 base at J, with 9 bases between the two ends. The germline V gene encodes CDR1 LNHDA and CDR2 SQIVND (reference sequence). The CDR3 is 14 residues long. The CDR3: CASSPTTSGNTIYF. The CDR3 DNA follows: TGTGCCAGTAGTCCGACAACATCTGGAAACACCATATATTTT.

The rearrangement uses TRBV3-1 (or the pseudogene TRBV3-2) and TRBJ1-1; 7 bases fit TRBD1. The CDR3 consists of 14 residues. V dropped 5 bases and J dropped 10; count of bases not matched to a gene: 13. Germline CDR1 and CDR2: LGHDT and YNNKEL (reference sequence). Here the CDR3 DNA reads TGTGCCAGCAGCTCGACAGGGCCCTCAGTTGCAGCTTTCTTT. It codes for CASSSTGPSVAAFF.

The V call is TRBV19, the J call TRBJ2-7; possibly TRBD1 for D (6 bases). The CDR3 is made up of 13 amino acids. Germline V gene data show CDR1 as LNHDA and CDR2 as SQIVND (reference sequence). V was cut by 3 bases and J by 4 bases, with 10 bases left in between. CDR3 coding DNA: TGTGCCAGTAGTATTGACAGGTCGTACGAGCAGTACTTC. It codes for CASSIDRSYEQYF.

The genes are TRBV28 and TRBJ2-1, with D unclear. CDR1 is MDHEN, CDR2 SYDVKM, per germline. V was shortened by 5 bases and J by 7 bases, with 21 bases between the two germline ends. This CDR3 is 16 amino acids long. The CDR3 DNA sequence: TGTGCCAGCAGTCCCCGTCCGGGTCGCGGAGCTAATGAGCAGTTCTTC. It is translated as CASSPRPGRGANEQFF.

Remarks on this clone: No DNA is shown, since the ends of the CDR3 on it are uncertain; the CDR3 is the one TCRdb lists. The chain combines TRBV27 with TRBJ2-5; the table's TRBD1 call for D was not verified on the DNA. The CDR3 comprises 15 residues, both ends counted. In germline, CDR1 is MNHEY, CDR2 SMNVEV (reference sequence). The CDR3 region is CASSTSTVGPETQYF.

This clone was recorded a few times. This chain joins TRBV30 and TRBJ1-1, with D perhaps TRBD1 (6 bases). Germline CDR1 reads GTSNPN; CDR2 reads SVGIG (reference sequence). The V end was cut by 2 bases, the J end by 3 bases, with 13 bases between. This CDR3 has 14 amino acids. CDR3 sequence (DNA): TGTGCCTGGAGTACGTTCAGGGGAGACACTGAAGCTTTCTTT. Translation gives CAWSTFRGDTEAFF.

The gene calls are TRBV18 and TRBJ2-5; a weak D match, TRBD1 (5 bases). V lost 2 bases and J 5 bases, leaving 15 bases between the germline ends. The CDR3 runs to 15 residues. Germline V gives CDR1 KGHSH, CDR2 LQKENI. The CDR3 protein is CASSPGAGNRETQYF. CDR3 in DNA: TGTGCCAGCTCACCAGGGGCAGGGAACAGGGAGACCCAGTACTTC.